Listed here are 32 T cell receptor beta chains from one sample, sequenced in a study of blood T cell repertoires in COVID-19. Only in-frame clones appear in the TCRdb table, and some are missing; sequencing was by immunoSEQ multiplex PCR. The table records 200,000 to 250,000 clones, 80% of them present only once. Sequencing input: peripheral blood. These receptors all stem from a human donor in a cohort sampled during active COVID-19.

The chain couples TRBV3-1 (or the pseudogene TRBV3-2) to TRBJ1-6; D remains unclear. CDR3 length equals 16 residues. The V gene lost 0 bases and the J gene lost 3 bases, with 9 bases spanning the gap. Germline assignment: CDR1 LGHDT and CDR2 YNNKEL (reference sequence). This CDR3 is CASSQDITRYNSPLHF. CDR3 nucleotides: TGTGCCAGCAGCCAAGATATTACACGCTATAATTCACCCCTCCACTTT.

The chain carries TRBV23-1 and TRBJ1-1; no firm D call. TRBV23-1 is flagged as an ORF with uncertain function. This CDR3 spans 15 amino acids. Trimming removed 4 bases at V and 7 bases at J, with 19 bases between. CDR3 bases: TGCGCCAGCAGTCCCCCCACCCGGCGGATTTTTGAAGCTTTCTTT. This encodes CASSPPTRRIFEAFF.

The rearrangement links TRBV6-6 to TRBJ2-5, with 8 bases identical to TRBD2. The CDR3 loop spans 17 amino acids. Losses at the gene ends were 5 bases for V and 1 base for J; bases not matched to a gene: 12. Germline loops: CDR1 MNHNY, CDR2 SVGAGI (reference sequence). The CDR3 loop reads CASSPPGGVAAQETQYF. In nucleotides, the CDR3 is TGTGCCAGCAGTCCGCCCGGGGGGGTGGCGGCCCAAGAGACCCAGTACTTC.

This clone was seen once. The chain recombines TRBV6-2 or TRBV6-3 with TRBJ1-4; 7 bases are a match to TRBD1. CDR3 size: 17 residues. Germline trimming cut 5 bases from V and 7 bases from J; bases unmatched to any gene: 16. Germline V gene lookup returns CDR1 MNHEY and CDR2 SVGEGT. For the CDR3, the DNA is TGTGCCAGCAGTGCCGGACAGGCCACTTCAGCATTTGAAAAACTGTTTTTT. Its translation: CASSAGQATSAFEKLFF.

The chain joins TRBV24-1 to TRBJ1-2; weak D call: TRBD1 (5 bases). The germline gives CDR1 KGHDR, CDR2 SFDVKD. V lost 7 bases, J lost 8 bases, and 13 bases lay in between. This CDR3 is 12 amino acids long. The CDR3 spells CATRGGAGGYTF. The CDR3 region has the DNA TGTGCCACCAGGGGAGGGGCCGGGGGCTACACCTTC.

This chain links TRBV5-1 with TRBJ1-5; tentative D call: TRBD1 (5 bases). This CDR3 comprises 15 residues. Germline-derived CDR1 and CDR2 are SGHRS and YFSETQ. V was cut by 0 bases and J by 5 bases, with 12 bases left in between. In DNA form, the CDR3 reads TGCGCCAGCAGCTTGGAAGGGGCAGAGGATCAGCCCCAGCATTTT. Its translation is CASSLEGAEDQPQHF.

V and J are TRBV2 and TRBJ2-7; TRBD2 aligns across 9 bases. The V gene end was trimmed by 6 bases and the J gene end by 3 bases; junction bases not matched to a gene: 6. CDR3 length equals 14 residues. The germline CDR1 and CDR2 sequences are SNHLY and FYNNEI. The DNA of the CDR3 is TGTGCCAGCAGGGGGCTAGCGGGACACTACGAGCAGTACTTC. Translated, it gives CASRGLAGHYEQYF.

The genes are TRBV6-4 and TRBJ2-1, with 10 positions matching TRBD2. Losses at the gene ends were 8 bases for V and 6 bases for J; bases not matched to a gene: 7. The CDR3 length is 14 residues. CDR1 and CDR2 (germline): MRHNA, SNTAGT. CDR3 sequence: CASRQAGGINEQFF. In nucleotides, the CDR3 is TGTGCCAGCCGGCAAGCGGGGGGGATCAATGAGCAGTTCTTC.

This chain connects TRBV2 to TRBJ2-7, with 7 bases aligning to TRBD2. This CDR3 is built from 12 residues. J lost 5 bases, V lost 7 bases, and 5 bases had no gene match. Germline V gives CDR1 SNHLY, CDR2 FYNNEI. The chain's CDR3 is CASTEGGNEQYF. CDR3 bases: TGTGCCAGCACCGAGGGAGGGAACGAGCAGTACTTC. The full variable domain, in which reference TRBV2 and TRBJ2-7 provide the parts outside the CDR3, is EPEVTQTPSHQVTQMGQEVILRCVPISNHLYFYWYRQILGQKVEFLVSFYNNEISEKSEIFDDQFSVERPDGSNFTLKIRSTKLEDSAMYFCASTEGGNEQYFGPGTRLTVT.

The CDR3 DNA is TGTGCCAGCAGCTTAACTAGCGGGGATGAGACCCAGTACTTC. This translates into CASSLTSGDETQYF. The gene calls are TRBV7-2 and TRBJ2-5; 10 bases are shared with TRBD2. The V and J ends lost 2 bases and 5 bases, in that order; junction bases with no gene match: 2. The CDR3 consists of 14 residues. CDR1 and CDR2 (germline): SGHTA, FQGNSA.

Here the CDR3 DNA reads TGTGCCAGCAGTTACTCGGGACAGGGGGCCGAGGGCACTGAAGCTTTCTTT. Protein product: CASSYSGQGAEGTEAFF. The chain couples TRBV6-2 or TRBV6-3 to TRBJ1-1, with 12 bases matching TRBD1. In germline, CDR1 is MNHEY, CDR2 SVGEGT. The CDR3 totals 17 residues. After removal of 0 bases from V and 4 bases from J, the junction contained 6 bases not matched to a gene.

J is TRBJ2-2 and V is TRBV5-4; 7 nucleotides align to TRBD2. CDR1 SGHNT and CDR2 YYREEE come from the germline V gene (reference sequence). CDR3 size: 15 residues. V lost 1 base, J lost 5 bases, and 5 bases stayed unmatched. Here the CDR3 DNA reads TGTGCCAGCAGCTTGAATCAGGGAGGGACCGGGGAGCTGTTTTTT. It yields the protein CASSLNQGGTGELFF.

The rearrangement links TRBV5-1 to TRBJ2-2, with a possible D match to TRBD1 (5 bases). CDR1 is SGHRS and CDR2 is YFSETQ in the germline V gene. Trimming removed 0 bases at V and 6 bases at J, with 12 bases between. There are 15 residues in the CDR3. CDR3: CASSLGGQYPGELFF. The CDR3 nucleotides read TGCGCCAGCAGCTTGGGGGGCCAGTACCCCGGGGAGCTGTTTTTT.

The chain has TRBV5-1 and TRBJ2-5; TRBD2 is a possible D gene (6 bases). V was clipped by 3 bases and J by 5 bases, with 11 bases between them. This CDR3 has 13 amino acids. The V gene's germline CDR1 is SGHRS and CDR2 YFSETQ. The CDR3 loop reads CASSSEAGETQYF. CDR3 DNA sequence: TGCGCCAGCAGCTCGGAGGCGGGGGAGACCCAGTACTTC.

This chain uses TRBV3-1 (or the pseudogene TRBV3-2) with TRBJ1-2; 8 bases align to TRBD1. Looked up from germline, CDR1 is LGHDT and CDR2 is YNNKEL (reference sequence). V lost 3 bases and J lost 8; bases outside the gene matches: 5. This CDR3 is built from 13 residues. For the CDR3, the DNA is TGTGCCAGCAGCCAGACAGGGGTGGGCGGCTACACCTTC. Its translation is CASSQTGVGGYTF.

The chain combines TRBV7-2 with TRBJ2-1; 7 bases line up with TRBD2. CDR1 and CDR2 from the germline V gene are SGHTA and FQGNSA. Losses at the gene ends were 5 bases for V and 4 bases for J; bases not matched to a gene: 8. The CDR3 loop spans 15 amino acids. The CDR3 bases are TGTGCCAGCAGCGGCGGAGGGAGGGAATACAATGAGCAGTTCTTC. This gives the protein CASSGGGREYNEQFF.

This chain connects TRBV12-5 to TRBJ1-1, with a tentative D call TRBD1 (5 bases). The CDR3 runs to 13 residues. CDR1 and CDR2 from the germline V gene are LGHNT and FRNRAP. V lost 6 bases, J lost 5 bases, and 13 bases lay in between. The CDR3, as DNA: TGTGCTAGTGGACGGGGGGTTGGGACTGAAGCTTTCTTT. Translating it yields CASGRGVGTEAFF.

The CDR3 DNA reads TGTGCCAGCAGCATTTCGGGATATGATTCACCCCTCCACTTT. This translates into CASSISGYDSPLHF. The V call is TRBV6-5, the J call TRBJ1-6; the D is unclear. The CDR3 covers 14 residues. Germline CDR1 is MNHEY and CDR2 is SVGAGI. Trimming shortened V by 6 bases and J by 8 bases, and 14 bases separated the two germline ends.

This chain uses TRBV28 with TRBJ2-7, with D perhaps matching TRBD1 (6 bases). In germline, CDR1 is MDHEN, CDR2 SYDVKM. The CDR3 length is 15 residues. Trimming stripped 6 bases from V and 4 bases from J, with 19 bases between. CDR3 residues: CASRAATGRLYEQYF. CDR3 coding DNA: TGTGCCAGCAGAGCCGCGACAGGCCGACTTTACGAGCAGTACTTC.

The chain recombines TRBV4-1 with TRBJ1-5, with 8 bases identical to TRBD1. The CDR3 sequence is 14 residues long. J gave up 9 bases and V 1 base, and 5 bases lay outside the gene matches. Germline V gives CDR1 MGHRA, CDR2 YSYEKL. The CDR3 region is CASSQAQGGRPQHF. The CDR3 DNA follows: TGCGCCAGCAGCCAAGCACAGGGGGGGAGGCCCCAGCATTTT.

This chain uses TRBV20-1 with TRBJ1-6; D ambiguous. The CDR3 runs 13 residues. V lost 3 bases to trimming and J lost 4 bases, with 7 bases between them. Germline lookup yields CDR1 DFQATT and CDR2 SNEGSKA (reference sequence). In nucleotides, the CDR3 is TGCAGTGCTAGTCCAGTTTATAATTCACCCCTCCACTTT. Its protein product is CSASPVYNSPLHF.

V usage is TRBV18 and J usage is TRBJ1-1; D unresolved. In germline, CDR1 is KGHSH, CDR2 LQKENI. This CDR3 is 16 amino acids long. The V and J ends lost 2 bases and 4 bases respectively, with 17 bases between them. The CDR3: CASSPVALTPGTEAFF. In DNA form, the CDR3 reads TGTGCCAGCTCACCAGTGGCCCTGACTCCGGGCACTGAAGCTTTCTTT.

The V gene is TRBV7-9, the J gene TRBJ2-4; 10 bases are shared with TRBD1. From germline, CDR1 is SEHNR and CDR2 FQNEAQ (reference sequence). This CDR3 region has 14 residues. Unmatched junction bases numbered 1, after V lost 1 base and J lost 7 bases. The CDR3 DNA is TGTGCCAGCAGCTTAGGGGGACAGGGGAACATTCAGTACTTC. It codes for CASSLGGQGNIQYF.

This chain's CDR3 is CASSQGVVAGDEQYF. CDR3 DNA sequence: TGTGCCAGCAGCCAAGGGGTAGTAGCGGGAGACGAGCAGTACTTC. This chain joins TRBV3-1 (or the pseudogene TRBV3-2) and TRBJ2-7; 9 positions match TRBD2. The CDR3 has 15 residues. CDR1 and CDR2 from the germline V gene are LGHDT and YNNKEL (reference sequence). With 1 base clipped from V and 5 bases from J, the junction kept 6 bases outside the gene matches.

This clone occurred a few times. This chain uses TRBV27 with TRBJ2-1; 7 bases map to TRBD1. V shed 10 bases, J shed 3 bases, and the junction held 9 bases outside the gene matches. Germline V gene sequence: CDR1 MNHEY, CDR2 SMNVEV (reference sequence). This CDR3 has 14 residues. CDR3 in amino acids: CAIPQRDSYNEQFF. As DNA, the CDR3 is TGTGCCATCCCCCAAAGGGACAGCTACAATGAGCAGTTCTTC.

The chain carries TRBV24-1 and TRBJ2-1; TRBD2 is a possible D gene (5 bases). Trimming took off 4 bases at V and 5 bases at J, with 11 bases between the two ends. From germline, CDR1 is KGHDR and CDR2 SFDVKD. This CDR3 is built from 14 residues. CDR3 DNA: TGTGCCACCAGTGACCCGGACGGGAACAATGAGCAGTTCTTC. It encodes CATSDPDGNNEQFF.

The rearrangement uses TRBV6-6 and TRBJ1-5; D unclear. The germline gives CDR1 MNHNY, CDR2 SVGAGI (reference sequence). The CDR3 contains 15 residues. Between the trimmed V and J ends, which lost 6 bases and 8 bases, there was a span of 20 bases. The CDR3 here is CASRPDRVPTKPQHF. The CDR3 DNA follows: TGTGCCAGCAGACCCGACCGGGTCCCCACTAAGCCCCAGCATTTT.

J is TRBJ2-3 and V is TRBV28, with a tentative D call TRBD1 (6 bases). Germline CDR1 MDHEN, CDR2 SYDVKM. Trimming took off 4 bases at V and 5 bases at J, with 10 bases between the two ends. The CDR3 spans 13 residues. The CDR3 DNA reads TGTGCCAGCAGTTCGCTACAGGGAGATACGCAGTATTTT. This codes for CASSSLQGDTQYF.

As concerns this clone: Other DNA sequences in the sample encode the same CDR3. The chain carries TRBV3-1 (or the pseudogene TRBV3-2) and TRBJ1-2; D uncertain. V gave up 1 base and J gave up 4 bases, with 7 bases separating them. Germline V lookup: CDR1 LGHDT, CDR2 YNNKEL (reference sequence). This CDR3 comprises 13 residues. The CDR3: CASSQGAVYGYTF. The DNA for the CDR3 is TGTGCCAGCAGCCAAGGGGCAGTCTATGGCTACACCTTC.

This chain joins TRBV7-6 and TRBJ2-1, with D possibly matching TRBD2 (5 bases). The CDR3 is made up of 15 amino acids. Germline CDR1 and CDR2: SGHVS and FNYEAQ. Trimming cost V 4 bases and J 2 bases, with 12 bases left between them. The CDR3 loop reads CASSSGLLTYNEQFF. The CDR3 DNA reads as TGTGCCAGCAGCTCTGGACTCCTTACCTACAATGAGCAGTTCTTC.

This clone was counted a few times. The chain joins TRBV9 to TRBJ2-1; D is unresolved. V lost 2 bases to trimming and J lost 8 bases, with 11 bases between them. CDR3 length equals 13 residues. Germline CDR1 reads SGDLS; CDR2 reads YYNGEE. CDR3 sequence: CASSVSLEDEQFF. The CDR3 coding sequence is TGTGCCAGCAGCGTCTCATTAGAGGATGAGCAGTTCTTC.

The chain carries TRBV6-1 and TRBJ2-2; D remains unclear. Per the germline V gene, CDR1 is MNHNS and CDR2 is SASEGT. V was shortened by 2 bases and J by 1 base, with 8 bases between the two germline ends. The CDR3 extends over 15 amino acids. Here the CDR3 DNA reads TGTGCCAGCAGTGAATTGTCAGTGAACACCGGGGAGCTGTTTTTT. Protein product: CASSELSVNTGELFF.